The 15 T cell receptor beta chains below come from one sample, sequenced in a study of PD-L1 blockade in urothelial cancer. Profiling relied on immunoSEQ multiplex PCR, and the TCRdb table lists in-frame clones only, not all of them. This table holds roughly 49,000 clones, 85% to 90% found once. Sample time point: pretreatment peripheral blood. This specimen consisted of PBMCs, obtained around atezolizumab (anti-PD-L1) treatment. The source is a man in his sixties with urothelial cancer.

This CDR3 is CASSSNMNTEAFF. Here the CDR3 DNA reads TGCGCCAGCAGCTCTAATATGAACACTGAAGCTTTCTTT. V usage is TRBV5-1 and J usage is TRBJ1-1; D remains ambiguous. This CDR3 contains 13 residues. Trimming pared 3 bases from V and 0 bases from J, leaving 6 bases between. Germline V gene lookup returns CDR1 SGHRS and CDR2 YFSETQ.

This rearrangement joins TRBV10-3 to TRBJ2-4; TRBD1 aligns across 8 bases. The CDR3 loop spans 15 amino acids. J was trimmed by 2 bases and V by 2 bases; bases with no gene match: 2. The germline V gene has CDR1 ENHRY and CDR2 SYGVKD. The CDR3 nucleotides read TGTGCCATCAGTGAGGGACAGGGCCCCAAAAACATTCAGTACTTC. Encoded protein: CAISEGQGPKNIQYF.

This clone was found once. The chain employs TRBV6-6 and TRBJ2-3; TRBD2 aligns across 10 bases. Germline V lookup: CDR1 MNHNY, CDR2 SVGAGI (reference sequence). The CDR3 has 15 residues. V lost 6 bases and J lost 2; bases outside the gene matches: 5. CDR3 in DNA: TGTGCCAGCAGACAACTAGCGGGGAACACAGATACGCAGTATTTT. Translated, it gives CASRQLAGNTDTQYF.

The CDR3 bases are TGCGCCAGCAGCGACAGGGGCTCTGGAAACACCATATATTTT. This sequence encodes CASSDRGSGNTIYF. This chain uses TRBV5-1 with TRBJ1-3; 8 nucleotides line up with TRBD1. From germline, CDR1 is SGHRS and CDR2 YFSETQ. The CDR3 consists of 14 residues. The V segment lost 4 bases and the J segment 0 bases; nucleotides outside the gene matches: 0.

This clone has just a few counts. V and J are TRBV7-6 and TRBJ2-5; weak D call: TRBD1 (7 bases). V was shortened by 5 bases and J by 5 bases, with 21 bases between the two germline ends. Germline-derived CDR1 and CDR2 are SGHVS and FNYEAQ. CDR3 length equals 16 residues. CDR3: CASSGGTAREGETQYF. Written as DNA, the CDR3 is TGTGCCAGCAGCGGGGGGACAGCCAGGGAAGGGGAGACCCAGTACTTC.

V is TRBV5-1 and J is TRBJ2-1; TRBD2 matches 14 bases. CDR1 and CDR2 (germline): SGHRS, YFSETQ. This CDR3 region has 15 residues. Trimming removed 2 bases from V and 9 bases from J; junction bases left unmatched: 4. The DNA of the CDR3 is TGCGCCAGCAGCTTTGGGACTAGCGGGAGCGGTGAGCAGTTCTTC. Encoded protein: CASSFGTSGSGEQFF.

This rearrangement joins TRBV6-5 to TRBJ1-2; no clear D gene. The germline gives CDR1 MNHEY, CDR2 SVGAGI. The CDR3 extends over 13 amino acids. Trimming left V 6 bases short and J 8 bases short, with 16 bases between. Here the CDR3 reads CASRLPDQVGYTF. CDR3 nucleotide sequence: TGTGCCAGCAGATTACCCGACCAGGTCGGCTACACCTTC.

This sequence joins TRBV5-4 and TRBJ1-2, with no clear D. This CDR3 has 15 residues. V was cut by 3 bases and J by 8 bases, with 20 bases left in between. Germline values: CDR1 SGHNT, CDR2 YYREEE (reference sequence). For the CDR3, the DNA is TGTGCCAGCAGCTCGAAGACAAGCTCCTGGGCGGGCTACACCTTC. This codes for CASSSKTSSWAGYTF.

The V and J genes are TRBV19 and TRBJ1-2; tentative D call: TRBD1 (6 bases). CDR3 length equals 13 residues. Germline V gives CDR1 LNHDA, CDR2 SQIVND (reference sequence). V lost 4 bases, J lost 4 bases, and 10 bases lay in between. CDR3 sequence: CASSTGHPYGYTF. The CDR3, as DNA: TGTGCCAGTAGTACGGGACATCCCTATGGCTACACCTTC.

V and J are TRBV5-4 and TRBJ1-1, with 12 bases matching TRBD1. Per the germline V gene, CDR1 is SGHNT and CDR2 is YYREEE (reference sequence). V shed 3 bases, J shed 5 bases, and the junction held 11 bases outside the gene matches. This CDR3 has 17 amino acids. As DNA, the CDR3 is TGTGCCAGCAGCTCAAGCCGGGACAGGGGGCGCGGGACTGAAGCTTTCTTT. Residues: CASSSSRDRGRGTEAFF.

This clone was counted once. The chain joins TRBV5-1 to TRBJ1-6; the match to TRBD1 covers 8 bases. Trimming at V came to 4 bases and at J to 9 bases, leaving 9 bases not matched to a gene. CDR1 is SGHRS, CDR2 YFSETQ, per germline. The CDR3 length is 15 residues. CDR3 coding DNA: TGCGCCAGCAGCCCGACAGGGGTAGACGGTTCACCCCTCCACTTT. Protein product: CASSPTGVDGSPLHF.

The CDR3 DNA follows: TGTGCCAGCAGCACTCAGGCCCCGCCGGGGGAAAAACTGTTTTTT. It encodes CASSTQAPPGEKLFF. The chain links TRBV5-4 to TRBJ1-4; D gene uncertain. The CDR3 is made up of 15 amino acids. The V and J ends lost 4 bases and 8 bases respectively, with 18 bases between them. Looked up from germline, CDR1 is SGHNT and CDR2 is YYREEE (reference sequence).

The chain recombines TRBV19 with TRBJ1-2; maybe TRBD1 (6 bases). The CDR3 runs 13 residues. Germline CDR1 is LNHDA and CDR2 is SQIVND (reference sequence). Deletions cut 7 bases from V and 11 bases from J, with 20 bases between. The CDR3 loop is CASTPDSARGYTF. CDR3 coding DNA: TGTGCCAGTACCCCGGACAGTGCTAGGGGATACACCTTC.

The chain has TRBV6-5 and TRBJ1-4; maybe TRBD1 (5 bases). Trimming cost V 8 bases and J 8 bases, with 9 bases left between them. This CDR3 is 11 amino acids long. Germline CDR1 MNHEY, CDR2 SVGAGI. CDR3 in DNA: TGTGCCAGCCCTGGGGCGGAAAAACTGTTTTTT. It yields the protein CASPGAEKLFF.

This clone was seen a single time. This chain links TRBV2 with TRBJ2-5, with 8 bases identical to TRBD2. The germline V gene has CDR1 SNHLY and CDR2 FYNNEI. The CDR3 totals 15 residues. V was pared by 2 bases and J by 5 bases, with 7 bases of the junction left unmatched. The CDR3 spells CASSEYGSGVETQYF. CDR3 DNA sequence: TGTGCCAGCAGTGAATATGGTAGCGGGGTTGAGACCCAGTACTTC.